These 14 T cell receptor beta chains were all obtained from the same sample, sequenced in a study of blood T cell repertoires in COVID-19. Method: immunoSEQ multiplex PCR; TCRdb's copy keeps in-frame clones and lacks some. The table has about 76,000 clones, roughly nine tenths seen once. Sequencing used peripheral blood. These TCRs come from a man aged 25 to 40 with acute or convalescent COVID-19.

V and J are TRBV4-1 and TRBJ2-7, with a tentative D call TRBD2 (6 bases). V lost 4 bases to trimming and J lost 4 bases, with 14 bases between them. This CDR3 spans 14 amino acids. The germline CDR1 and CDR2 sequences are MGHRA and YSYEKL. The CDR3 is CASSRGVGSYEQYF. The CDR3 nucleotides read TGCGCCAGCAGCCGGGGGGTTGGCAGTTACGAGCAGTACTTC.

The chain has TRBV6-1 and TRBJ2-3, with TRBD2 as a possible D gene (5 bases). The germline CDR1 and CDR2 sequences are MNHNS and SASEGT. The ends were cut back, 2 bases at V and 0 bases at J, with 12 bases in the middle. This CDR3 region has 16 residues. Here the CDR3 DNA reads TGTGCCAGCAGTGAAAGCGCACTAGTGAGCACAGATACGCAGTATTTT. Encoded protein: CASSESALVSTDTQYF.

This rearrangement joins TRBV5-1 to TRBJ2-2; TRBD1 matches 8 bases. Unmatched junction bases numbered 6, after V lost 2 bases and J lost 3 bases. CDR3 length: 16 residues. Germline CDR1 and CDR2: SGHRS and YFSETQ. The CDR3 protein is CASSLTGTGHTGELFF. CDR3 bases: TGCGCCAGCAGCTTAACCGGGACAGGCCACACCGGGGAGCTGTTTTTT.

This clone has a single count. The rearrangement uses TRBV18 and TRBJ1-6; D call uncertain. Germline V CDR1 and CDR2: KGHSH, LQKENI. The CDR3 is made up of 15 amino acids. V was clipped by 3 bases and J by 6 bases, with 12 bases between them. For the CDR3, the DNA is TGTGCCAGCTCACCGAGATGGGCCCCTAATTCACCCCTCCACTTT. Translated: CASSPRWAPNSPLHF.

A word on this clone: The limits of the CDR3 on the DNA are not certain, so only TCRdb's listed CDR3 is given. The chain recombines TRBV2 with TRBJ2-5; the D call of TRBD2 is as the table states it, not checked on the DNA. Germline loops: CDR1 SNHLY, CDR2 FYNNEI. From its first to its last residue, the CDR3 has 15 amino acids. CDR3 amino acids: CASSTSGLPQETQYF.

The rearrangement links TRBV7-9 to TRBJ1-1, with TRBD1 as a possible D gene (5 bases). CDR3 size: 15 residues. Trimming removed 0 bases from V and 6 bases from J, with 14 bases in between. Germline V gives CDR1 SEHNR, CDR2 FQNEAQ (reference sequence). The CDR3 is CASSLARVRVAEAFF. CDR3 bases: TGTGCCAGCAGCTTAGCGCGTGTCAGGGTGGCTGAAGCTTTCTTT.

This chain joins TRBV9 and TRBJ2-7; TRBD2 is a possible D gene (6 bases). Germline CDR1 is SGDLS and CDR2 is YYNGEE. The CDR3 spans 15 residues. V dropped 4 bases and J dropped 7 bases, with 21 bases sitting between them. The CDR3 region has the DNA TGTGCCAGCAGCCCCACCGGGACTGGGCTTTGGGAGCAGTACTTC. The encoded protein is CASSPTGTGLWEQYF.

The V gene is TRBV7-2, the J gene TRBJ2-3, with a weak D call TRBD1 (6 bases). V lost 1 base and J lost 3, with 11 bases in between. The CDR3 is made up of 15 amino acids. Germline V lookup: CDR1 SGHTA, CDR2 FQGNSA. The CDR3 loop is CASSLVGTLTDTQYF. The CDR3 DNA is TGTGCCAGCAGCTTAGTTGGGACACTGACAGATACGCAGTATTTT.

The chain couples TRBV6-6 to TRBJ1-1; 7 positions agree with TRBD1. The CDR3 contains 11 residues. The germline V gene encodes CDR1 MNHNY and CDR2 SVGAGI (reference sequence). After removal of 5 bases from V and 8 bases from J, the junction contained 2 bases not matched to a gene. The CDR3 is CASSGTDEAFF. The CDR3 DNA sequence: TGTGCCAGCAGTGGGACAGACGAAGCTTTCTTT.

The chain combines TRBV27 with TRBJ2-7; 9 nucleotides match TRBD1. CDR1 is MNHEY and CDR2 is SMNVEV in the germline V gene (reference sequence). CDR3 length: 14 amino acids. V lost 3 bases and J lost 3; bases outside the gene matches: 3. CDR3 in amino acids: CASSFGTGFYEQYF. CDR3 coding DNA: TGTGCCAGCAGTTTCGGGACAGGGTTCTACGAGCAGTACTTC.

The J gene is TRBJ2-2, the V gene TRBV7-9; D possibly corresponds to TRBD2 (6 bases). Germline V gene sequence: CDR1 SEHNR, CDR2 FQNEAQ (reference sequence). The CDR3 spans 13 residues. Trimming stripped 3 bases from V and 6 bases from J, with 8 bases between. The CDR3 loop reads CASSFGGSGELFF. In nucleotides, the CDR3 is TGTGCCAGCAGCTTCGGAGGGTCCGGGGAGCTGTTTTTT.

This chain uses TRBV5-1 with TRBJ2-3, with TRBD2 matching over 8 bases. The CDR3 runs 15 residues. J gave up 0 bases and V 7 bases, and 7 bases lay outside the gene matches. Germline assignment: CDR1 SGHRS and CDR2 YFSETQ. DNA of the CDR3: TGCGCCAGCCAACTAGCGGATTCTAGCACAGATACGCAGTATTTT. It specifies CASQLADSSTDTQYF.

V gene TRBV11-1 combines with J gene TRBJ2-7; TRBD1 agrees at 8 bases. After removal of 5 bases from V and 3 bases from J, the junction contained 9 bases not matched to a gene. Germline CDR1 is SGHAT and CDR2 is FQDESV (reference sequence). The CDR3 length is 15 residues. CDR3 coding DNA: TGTGCCAGCAGCGCTCCGGGACAGGCTATCTACGAGCAGTACTTC. It specifies CASSAPGQAIYEQYF.

The chain has TRBV29-1 and TRBJ2-3; a possible D gene is TRBD2 (5 bases). The CDR3 runs 12 residues. V lost 5 bases to trimming and J lost 2 bases, with 8 bases between them. Germline CDR1 SQVTM, CDR2 ANQGSEA. CDR3 sequence reads: CSVLRDTDTQYF. CDR3 coding DNA: TGCAGCGTTCTCCGGGACACAGATACGCAGTATTTT.